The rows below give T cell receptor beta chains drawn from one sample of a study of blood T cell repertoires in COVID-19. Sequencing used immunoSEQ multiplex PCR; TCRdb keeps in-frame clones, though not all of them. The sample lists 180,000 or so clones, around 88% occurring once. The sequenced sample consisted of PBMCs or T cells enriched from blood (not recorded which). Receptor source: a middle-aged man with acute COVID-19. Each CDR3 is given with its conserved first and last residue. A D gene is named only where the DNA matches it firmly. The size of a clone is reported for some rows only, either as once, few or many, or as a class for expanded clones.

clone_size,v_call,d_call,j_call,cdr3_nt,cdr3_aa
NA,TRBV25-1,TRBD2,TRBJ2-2,TGTGCCAGCAGTGAATATATCGGGGCTAGCGGGAGGGCCGGGGAGCTGTTTTTT,CASSEYIGASGRAGELFF
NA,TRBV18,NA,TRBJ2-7,TGTGCCAGCTCACCGGGACAATCCTACGAGCAGTACTTC,CASSPGQSYEQYF
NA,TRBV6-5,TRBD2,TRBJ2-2,TGTGCCAGCAGTTACTCAATTTTAGCGGGAACCGGGGAGCTGTTTTTT,CASSYSILAGTGELFF
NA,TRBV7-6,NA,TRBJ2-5,TGTGCCAGCAGCCTCTCCCCGGTTGGCGGCCAGTACTTC,CASSLSPVGGQYF
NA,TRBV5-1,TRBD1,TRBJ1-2,TGCGCCAGCAGCACACCGGGACAGCCGCGGGATGGCTACACCTTC,CASSTPGQPRDGYTF
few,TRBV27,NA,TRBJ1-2,TGTGCCAGCAGTTCCACAGCTCTCTATGGCTACACCTTC,CASSSTALYGYTF
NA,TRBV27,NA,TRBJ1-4,TGTGCCAGCAGTTTAAGGACTAACTATGAAAAACTGTTTTTT,CASSLRTNYEKLFF
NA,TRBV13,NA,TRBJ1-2,TGTGCCAGCAGCTTCCGGGGGGTCTATGGCTACACCTTC,CASSFRGVYGYTF
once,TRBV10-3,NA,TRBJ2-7,TGTGCCATCAGATCCAGCCGCGGAGGGGACCACGAGCAGTACTTC,CAIRSSRGGDHEQYF
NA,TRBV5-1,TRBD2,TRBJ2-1,TGCGCCAGCAGCTTGGAGCTAGCGGCGAACAATGAGCAGTTCTTC,CASSLELAANNEQFF
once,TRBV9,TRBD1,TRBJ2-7,TGTGCCAGCAGCGCAGAAGCCGGGACAGGGGCCTACGAGCAGTACTTC,CASSAEAGTGAYEQYF
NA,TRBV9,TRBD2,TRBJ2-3,TGTGCCAGCAGCCGTTCCGGGACTAGCCCAGATACGCAGTATTTT,CASSRSGTSPDTQYF
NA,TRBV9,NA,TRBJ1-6,TGTGCCAGCAGCTTGGCAGGGAATTCACCCCTCCACTTT,CASSLAGNSPLHF
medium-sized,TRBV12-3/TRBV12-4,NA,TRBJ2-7,TGTGCCAGCACTAGGACTGCCAGTTACGAGCAGTACTTC,CASTRTASYEQYF
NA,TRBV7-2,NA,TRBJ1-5,TGTGCCAGCAGTCCTCAGGGCCAGCCCCAGCATTTT,CASSPQGQPQHF
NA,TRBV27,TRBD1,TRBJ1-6,TGTGCCAGCAGTATGGGACAGGGGAATTCACCCCTCCACTTT,CASSMGQGNSPLHF
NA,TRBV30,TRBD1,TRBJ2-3,TGTGCCTGGAGTGTGGGACAGCTTACCACAGATACGCAGTATTTT,CAWSVGQLTTDTQYF
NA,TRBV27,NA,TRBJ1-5,TGTGCCAGCAGTTTCAAGGGGAATCAGCCCCAGCATTTT,CASSFKGNQPQHF
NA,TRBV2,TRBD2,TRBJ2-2,TGTGCCAGCAACAATGTGGCGGGAGGTACCGGGGAGCTGTTTTTT,CASNNVAGGTGELFF
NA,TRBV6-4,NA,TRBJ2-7,TGTGCCAGCAGTGACTGCGCTTGGGTTGGGCGGGGCGCCTACGAGCAGTACTTC,CASSDCAWVGRGAYEQYF
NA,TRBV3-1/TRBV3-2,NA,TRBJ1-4,TGTGCCAGCAGCCAAGAGGGCGCGGGTGAAAAACTGTTTTTT,CASSQEGAGEKLFF
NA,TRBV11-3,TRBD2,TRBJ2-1,TGTGCCAGCAGCGGACTAGCGGGACCCAATGAGCAGTTCTTC,CASSGLAGPNEQFF
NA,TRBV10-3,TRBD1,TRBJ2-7,TGTGCCATCACCGGGACAGGGGGCCACGAGCAGTACTTC,CAITGTGGHEQYF
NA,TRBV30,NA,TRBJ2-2,TGTGCCTGGAGTTCTCTACAGGGTTGGACCGGGGAGCTGTTTTTT,CAWSSLQGWTGELFF
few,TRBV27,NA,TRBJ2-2,TGTGCCACCCTAACCGCGAACACCGGGGAGCTGTTTTTT,CATLTANTGELFF
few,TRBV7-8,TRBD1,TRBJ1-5,TGTGCCAGCAGCCGGGACAGGGTAGGTCAGCCCCAGCATTTT,CASSRDRVGQPQHF
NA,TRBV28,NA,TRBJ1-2,TGTGCCAGCCTGGACTGGAATGGCTACACCTTC,CASLDWNGYTF
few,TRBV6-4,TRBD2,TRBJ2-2,TGTGCCAGCAAACTAGCGGGAAACACCGGGGAGCTGTTTTTT,CASKLAGNTGELFF
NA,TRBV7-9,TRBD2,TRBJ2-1,TGTGCCAGGGCCGGGACTAGCGGGAACAATGAGCAGTTCTTC,CARAGTSGNNEQFF
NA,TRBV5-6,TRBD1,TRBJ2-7,TGTGCCAGCAGCCGCTTGGACAGGTTGTACGAGCAGTACTTC,CASSRLDRLYEQYF
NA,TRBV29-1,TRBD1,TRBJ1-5,TGCAGCGTTCAGGACAGGGACAACAATCAGCCCCAGCATTTT,CSVQDRDNNQPQHF
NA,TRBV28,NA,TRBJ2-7,TGTGCCAGCAGCCTATCAGCGGGCTACGAGCAGTACTTC,CASSLSAGYEQYF
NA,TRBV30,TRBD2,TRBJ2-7,TGTGCCTGGAGTGTAGGGCGGGGGGACGAGCAGTACTTC,CAWSVGRGDEQYF
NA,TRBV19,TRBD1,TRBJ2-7,TGTGCCAGTCGGGACAGGACCTACGAGCAGTACTTC,CASRDRTYEQYF
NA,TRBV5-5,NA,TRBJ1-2,TGTGCCAGCAGCTTGGAACAGGCTAACTATGGCTACACCTTC,CASSLEQANYGYTF
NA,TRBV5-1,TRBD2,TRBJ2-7,TGCGCCAGCAGCTTGGCCGGGCTAGCGGGAGACGAGCAGTACTTC,CASSLAGLAGDEQYF
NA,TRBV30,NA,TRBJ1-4,TGTGCCTGGCAGGGGAACCATGAAAAACTGTTTTTT,CAWQGNHEKLFF
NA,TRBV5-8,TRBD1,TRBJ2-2,TGTGCCAGCAGCTACCGGGACAGTTTCGCCGGGGAGCTGTTTTTT,CASSYRDSFAGELFF
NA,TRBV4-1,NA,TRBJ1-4,TGCGCCAGCAGCCAAGATCCAGGCTCTCAGCCCGAAAAACTGTTTTTT,CASSQDPGSQPEKLFF
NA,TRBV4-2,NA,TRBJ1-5,TGTGCCAGCAGCCAAGATCAGGGGAGCAATCAGCCCCAGCATTTT,CASSQDQGSNQPQHF
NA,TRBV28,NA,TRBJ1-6,TGTGCCAGCAGTTTTCCCAGGGCAGGATCACCCCTCCACTTT,CASSFPRAGSPLHF
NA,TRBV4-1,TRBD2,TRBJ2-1,TGCGCCAGCAGCCTTGCCGGGACTAGCCGGAACAATGAGCAGTTCTTC,CASSLAGTSRNNEQFF
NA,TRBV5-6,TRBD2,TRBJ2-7,TGTGCCAGCAGCTTGAGGTTAGCGGGAGGTTTCATGGGGGAGCAGTACTTC,CASSLRLAGGFMGEQYF
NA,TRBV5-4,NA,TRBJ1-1,TGTGCCAGCAGCTTACAGTTAAACACTGAAGCTTTCTTT,CASSLQLNTEAFF
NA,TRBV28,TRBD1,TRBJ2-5,TGTGCCAGCAGCAACCCCACGACAGGGGTAGAGACCCAGTACTTC,CASSNPTTGVETQYF
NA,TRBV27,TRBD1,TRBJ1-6,TGTGCCAGCGGGGGACCCCTAGACAGGGTTTTAGCCCTCCACTTT,CASGGPLDRVLALHF
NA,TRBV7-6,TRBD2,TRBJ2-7,TGTGCCAGCAGCTTTACTAGCGGGAGGGCCTACGAGCAGTACTTC,CASSFTSGRAYEQYF
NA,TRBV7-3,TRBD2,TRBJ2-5,TGTGCCAGCAGCGCTGGACTAGCGGGGAAAGAGACCCAGTACTTC,CASSAGLAGKETQYF